The 3 T cell receptor beta chains given below trace back to one sample, sequenced in a study of cytomegalovirus exposure and HLA in healthy donors. The PCR had 60 Vbeta and 13 Jbeta primers. This table comes from immunoSEQ multiplex PCR, and its TCRdb copy is limited to in-frame clones, with some not included. The data contain 120,000 or so clones, over 70% of them singletons. Sequencing used PBMCs. The receptors shown here come from a middle-aged woman in good health and CMV-seronegative.

The V and J genes are TRBV11-2 and TRBJ1-3, with D unresolved. Looked up from germline, CDR1 is SGHAT and CDR2 is FQNNGV. V was shortened by 1 base and J by 8 bases, with 12 bases between the two germline ends. This CDR3 spans 14 amino acids. CDR3 residues: CASSLVAAAHTIYF. The CDR3 DNA sequence: TGTGCCAGCAGCTTAGTGGCAGCGGCGCACACCATATATTTT.

This clone was found a few times. The V and J genes are TRBV27 and TRBJ1-5; TRBD1 matches at 9 bases. The length of the CDR3 is 16 residues. J gave up 1 base and V 5 bases, and 6 bases lay outside the gene matches. Germline CDR1 MNHEY, CDR2 SMNVEV (reference sequence). For the CDR3, the DNA is TGTGCCAGCAGTGGCTCGACAGGGGGGAGCAATCAGCCCCAGCATTTT. Encoded protein: CASSGSTGGSNQPQHF.

The chain has TRBV29-1 and TRBJ2-2; 9 bases are a match to TRBD1. The CDR3 is made up of 15 amino acids. The ends lost 7 bases at V and 5 bases at J; junction bases unmatched: 11. The V gene's germline CDR1 is SQVTM and CDR2 ANQGSEA. The CDR3 DNA sequence: TGCAGCGCGATACAGGGGGCGATCACTACCGGGGAGCTGTTTTTT. Its protein is CSAIQGAITTGELFF.